Presented here are 29 T cell receptor beta chains from one specimen sequenced in a study of blood T cell repertoires in COVID-19. The protocol was immunoSEQ multiplex PCR, while the TCRdb copy is restricted to in-frame clones and leaves out a portion. The sample lists fewer than 300,000 clones, roughly nine tenths occurring once. Sample: peripheral blood. Receptors were obtained from a woman aged 30 to 39 with COVID-19, enrolled during active disease.

V usage is TRBV24-1 and J usage is TRBJ2-5, with no clear D. Looked up from germline, CDR1 is KGHDR and CDR2 is SFDVKD. Trimming stripped 3 bases from V and 1 base from J, with 5 bases between. The CDR3 length is 13 residues. The CDR3 loop reads CATSDLPQETQYF. The CDR3 bases are TGTGCCACCAGTGATCTCCCCCAAGAGACCCAGTACTTC.

V is TRBV6-2 or TRBV6-3 and J is TRBJ1-2; no reliable D call. This CDR3 region has 11 residues. The V and J ends lost 4 bases and 4 bases respectively, with 4 bases between them. Germline values: CDR1 MNHEY, CDR2 SVGEGT. The CDR3 nucleotides read TGTGCCAGCAGTTCCTTCTATGGCTACACCTTC. It specifies CASSSFYGYTF.

The sample holds one count of this clone. V and J are TRBV7-3 and TRBJ1-3; D is undetermined. V lost 5 bases and J 5 bases, leaving 16 bases between the germline ends. From germline, CDR1 is SGHTA and CDR2 FQGTGA. The CDR3 spans 15 residues. The CDR3 here is CASSPNGPGRNTIYF. Written as DNA, the CDR3 is TGTGCCAGCAGCCCAAACGGGCCGGGGAGAAACACCATATATTTT.

The V call is TRBV19, the J call TRBJ2-5, with 11 nucleotides matching TRBD2. Germline loops: CDR1 LNHDA, CDR2 SQIVND (reference sequence). The CDR3 is 14 residues long. Trimming removed 4 bases from V and 9 bases from J; junction bases left unmatched: 7. CDR3 amino acids: CASSTGLAGAAQYF. The CDR3, as DNA: TGTGCCAGTAGTACCGGACTAGCGGGTGCGGCCCAGTACTTC.

The J gene is TRBJ2-1, the V gene TRBV7-9; 12 nucleotides line up with TRBD2. Losses at the gene ends were 5 bases for V and 6 bases for J; bases not matched to a gene: 5. The germline CDR1 and CDR2 sequences are SEHNR and FQNEAQ (reference sequence). CDR3 length equals 15 residues. CDR3 nucleotides: TGTGCCAGCAGCCTTGGGACTAGCGGGCTCAATGAGCAGTTCTTC. Protein product: CASSLGTSGLNEQFF.

The CDR3 bases are TGTGCCAGCAGAAACACAGGGGGTGCCACTGAAGCTTTCTTT. The encoded protein is CASRNTGGATEAFF. The chain combines TRBV5-4 with TRBJ1-1; 8 nucleotides align to TRBD1. Germline assignment: CDR1 SGHNT and CDR2 YYREEE (reference sequence). Unmatched junction bases numbered 7, after V lost 5 bases and J lost 4 bases. This CDR3 region has 14 residues.

The CDR3, as DNA: TGTGCCAGCAGTTACGGGATTTCGAGCTCCTACGAGCAGTACTTC. This gives the protein CASSYGISSSYEQYF. The chain joins TRBV5-6 to TRBJ2-7, with D maybe TRBD2 (5 bases). Germline CDR1 SGHDT, CDR2 YYEEEE. V was trimmed by 5 bases and J by 0 bases, leaving 15 bases between them. The CDR3 has 15 amino acids.

The chain is built from TRBV7-9 and TRBJ2-5, with 7 bases aligning to TRBD1. V dropped 5 bases and J dropped 2; count of bases not matched to a gene: 5. CDR1 and CDR2 (germline): SEHNR, FQNEAQ (reference sequence). This CDR3 is 14 amino acids long. CDR3 bases: TGTGCCAGCAGCCTCGGGACAGCACAAGAGACCCAGTACTTC. It codes for CASSLGTAQETQYF.

The CDR3 loop reads CASSFITGQAGGGYTF. DNA for the CDR3: TGTGCCAGCAGCTTTATAACAGGACAGGCTGGAGGTGGCTACACCTTC. V gene TRBV7-9 combines with J gene TRBJ1-2, with TRBD1 matching 7 bases. Trimming removed 3 bases from V and 7 bases from J; junction bases left unmatched: 14. CDR1 SEHNR and CDR2 FQNEAQ come from the germline V gene (reference sequence). This CDR3 is 16 amino acids long.

The chain carries TRBV11-1 and TRBJ2-7; tentatively, D is TRBD1 (6 bases). V was pared by 3 bases and J by 3 bases, with 12 bases between. Germline CDR1 and CDR2: SGHAT and FQDESV (reference sequence). The CDR3 contains 14 residues. In DNA form, the CDR3 reads TGTGCCAGCAGCTTCGTAGGGGGTCTCTACGAGCAGTACTTC. Amino acids: CASSFVGGLYEQYF.

The rearrangement uses TRBV7-9 and TRBJ2-1; 9 bases are a match to TRBD2. The CDR3 covers 14 residues. Germline values: CDR1 SEHNR, CDR2 FQNEAQ (reference sequence). Unmatched junction bases numbered 11, after V lost 10 bases and J lost 7 bases. CDR3 protein: CATLIAGARNEQFF. In DNA, the CDR3 is TGTGCCACTCTCATAGCGGGAGCTAGGAATGAGCAGTTCTTC. Full variable domain (missing parts from reference TRBV7-9 and TRBJ2-1): DTGVSQNPRHKITKRGQNVTFRCDPISEHNRLYWYRQTLGQGPEFLTYFQNEAQLEKSRLLSDRFSAERPKGSFSTLEIQRTEQGDSAMYLCATLIAGARNEQFFGPGTRLTVL.

This chain joins TRBV18 and TRBJ2-1; D is perhaps TRBD2 (6 bases). The CDR3 contains 15 residues. Germline CDR1 is KGHSH and CDR2 is LQKENI. Trimming took 1 base from V and 9 from J, leaving 16 bases between them. As DNA, the CDR3 is TGTGCCAGCTCACCACGGGACTCCCCTGCAGGTGAGCAGTTCTTC. Translating it yields CASSPRDSPAGEQFF.

This rearrangement joins TRBV19 to TRBJ2-1; 7 bases map to TRBD2. V lost 5 bases and J lost 2; bases outside the gene matches: 3. The CDR3 totals 14 residues. Per the germline V gene, CDR1 is LNHDA and CDR2 is SQIVND (reference sequence). CDR3 in amino acids: CASSRLAAYNEQFF. The CDR3 coding sequence is TGTGCCAGTAGTCGGCTAGCGGCCTACAATGAGCAGTTCTTC.

V gene TRBV6-6 combines with J gene TRBJ1-3; the match to TRBD1 covers 8 bases. This CDR3 is 16 amino acids long. J was trimmed by 4 bases and V by 1 base; bases with no gene match: 6. Germline CDR1 is MNHNY and CDR2 is SVGAGI (reference sequence). The CDR3 nucleotides read TGTGCCAGCAGTTACTTAGGACAGGGTTCCGGAAACACCATATATTTT. It yields the protein CASSYLGQGSGNTIYF.

The genes are TRBV11-2 and TRBJ2-7, with D possibly being TRBD1 (5 bases). The V end lost 0 bases, the J end lost 3 bases, and 9 bases lay between the germline ends. The germline gives CDR1 SGHAT, CDR2 FQNNGV. The CDR3 length is 14 residues. The CDR3 is CASSLESGFYEQYF. The CDR3 DNA sequence: TGTGCCAGCAGCTTAGAATCAGGGTTCTACGAGCAGTACTTC.

The V and J genes are TRBV11-2 and TRBJ1-1; 7 positions match TRBD1. The ends lost 5 bases at V and 5 bases at J; junction bases unmatched: 14. Germline V gene data show CDR1 as SGHAT and CDR2 as FQNNGV. This CDR3 spans 16 amino acids. CDR3 residues: CASSPGTVGQRTEAFF. CDR3 nucleotide sequence: TGTGCCAGCAGCCCCGGGACAGTGGGTCAGAGGACTGAAGCTTTCTTT. The full variable domain, rest sourced from reference TRBV11-2 and TRBJ1-1, is EAGVAQSPRYKIIEKRQSVAFWCNPISGHATLYWYQQILGQGPKLLIQFQNNGVVDDSQLPKDRFSAERLKGVDSTLKIQPAKLEDSAVYLCASSPGTVGQRTEAFFGQGTRLTVV.

This chain links TRBV9 with TRBJ2-5; TRBD2 is a possible D gene (5 bases). Germline loops: CDR1 SGDLS, CDR2 YYNGEE. The length of the CDR3 is 13 residues. Trimming took 1 base from V and 5 from J, leaving 9 bases between them. CDR3 bases: TGTGCCAGCAGCGTAAGCGAGGGTGAGACCCAGTACTTC. It codes for CASSVSEGETQYF.

The J gene is TRBJ2-1, the V gene TRBV6-1; TRBD2 aligns across 10 bases. V lost 3 bases, J lost 1 base, and 3 bases stayed unmatched. CDR1 and CDR2 (germline): MNHNS, SASEGT. This CDR3 region has 16 residues. The CDR3 sequence is CASSDFSGRSYNEQFF. The CDR3, as DNA: TGTGCCAGCAGTGACTTTAGCGGGAGGTCCTACAATGAGCAGTTCTTC.

The chain couples TRBV3-1 (or the pseudogene TRBV3-2) to TRBJ2-3, with TRBD2 identical over 7 bases. The germline V gene encodes CDR1 LGHDT and CDR2 YNNKEL (reference sequence). The CDR3 length is 14 residues. J gave up 2 bases and V 7 bases, and 6 bases lay outside the gene matches. The DNA of the CDR3 is TGTGCCAGCACCCGGGGAGGGTCCACAGATACGCAGTATTTT. It yields the protein CASTRGGSTDTQYF.

The chain combines TRBV7-9 with TRBJ2-5, with TRBD2 matching over 13 bases. The CDR3 spans 16 residues. The germline V gene encodes CDR1 SEHNR and CDR2 FQNEAQ (reference sequence). Trimming cost V 6 bases and J 2 bases; bases outside gene matches: 6. The chain's CDR3 is CASSNPGLAGQETQYF. The CDR3 DNA is TGTGCCAGCAGTAACCCGGGACTAGCGGGGCAAGAGACCCAGTACTTC.

The rearrangement uses TRBV5-5 and TRBJ1-1; no clear D. Germline lookup yields CDR1 SGHKS and CDR2 YYEKEE (reference sequence). The CDR3 has 14 amino acids. Between the trimmed V and J ends, which lost 1 base and 1 base, there was a span of 8 bases. Here the CDR3 DNA reads TGTGCCAGCAGCTTGCAGAACAGGAACACTGAAGCTTTCTTT. Amino acids: CASSLQNRNTEAFF.

V usage is TRBV29-1 and J usage is TRBJ1-2; 9 bases fit TRBD1. This CDR3 region has 14 residues. V shed 6 bases and J 4 bases; nucleotides not matched to a gene: 9. Germline-derived CDR1 and CDR2 are SQVTM and ANQGSEA. The CDR3 DNA reads TGCAGCGTGGTAGAAACAGGGGGCACCTATGGCTACACCTTC. This encodes CSVVETGGTYGYTF. Based on the CDR3 plus reference TRBV29-1 and TRBJ1-2, the full variable domain is SAVISQKPSRDICQRGTSLTIQCQVDSQVTMMFWYRQQPGQSLTLIATANQGSEATYESGFVIDKFPISRPNLTFSTLTVSNMSPEDSSIYLCSVVETGGTYGYTFGSGTRLTVV.

The V and J genes are TRBV5-1 and TRBJ2-1, with 16 bases that match TRBD2. The V gene end was trimmed by 3 bases and the J gene end by 7 bases; junction bases not matched to a gene: 1. Per the germline V gene, CDR1 is SGHRS and CDR2 is YFSETQ. This CDR3 is 15 amino acids long. DNA for the CDR3: TGCGCCAGCAGCTCGGGACTAGCGGGAGGGAATGAGCAGTTCTTC. Protein product: CASSSGLAGGNEQFF.

The chain joins TRBV30 to TRBJ2-1; the D gene is possibly TRBD2 (5 bases). V was trimmed by 0 bases and J by 7 bases, leaving 13 bases between them. This CDR3 spans 14 amino acids. The germline V gene has CDR1 GTSNPN and CDR2 SVGIG (reference sequence). In DNA, the CDR3 is TGTGCCTGGAGTGTACTAGACCCCGGGAATGAGCAGTTCTTC. This codes for CAWSVLDPGNEQFF.

This clone is a singleton in its sample. The rearrangement links TRBV5-1 to TRBJ1-2; D possibly corresponds to TRBD1 (6 bases). V was clipped by 0 bases and J by 8 bases, with 14 bases between them. CDR3 length: 14 amino acids. Germline CDR1 reads SGHRS; CDR2 reads YFSETQ. CDR3 loop: CASSLGQGPLGYTF. In nucleotides, the CDR3 is TGCGCCAGCAGCTTGGGGCAGGGGCCACTAGGCTACACCTTC.

In this sample, this clone turned up once. The rearrangement uses TRBV28 and TRBJ2-1; 9 nucleotides match TRBD2. Trimming cost V 2 bases and J 5 bases; bases outside gene matches: 10. CDR3 size: 17 residues. Germline CDR1 and CDR2: MDHEN and SYDVKM. This chain's CDR3 is CASSLSAAGGTHNEQFF. The CDR3 nucleotides read TGTGCCAGCAGTTTAAGTGCTGCGGGAGGGACACACAATGAGCAGTTCTTC.

With respect to this clone: A clone one base away is much larger, so this may be a read error. The chain is built from TRBV3-1 (or the pseudogene TRBV3-2) and TRBJ2-1; a weak D match, TRBD1 (6 bases). This CDR3 comprises 13 residues. V lost 0 bases, J lost 8 bases, and 8 bases lay in between. Germline V gene sequence: CDR1 LGHDT, CDR2 YNNKEL (reference sequence). The CDR3 region has the DNA TGTGCCAGCAGCCAAGACAGGGGCCATGAGCAGTTCTTC. Amino acids: CASSQDRGHEQFF.

The chain is built from TRBV10-3 and TRBJ2-1, with D possibly TRBD2 on 6 matching bases. The germline V and J ends were trimmed by 6 bases and 8 bases, with 14 bases remaining between them. This CDR3 contains 13 residues. CDR1 is ENHRY, CDR2 SYGVKD, per germline. CDR3 in DNA: TGTGCCATCAGGGATCGGGAGTCGGATGAGCAGTTCTTC. Amino acids: CAIRDRESDEQFF.

CDR3 bases: TGCGCCAGCAGCTTTTCCGGGACAGGGGGCACAGATACGCAGTATTTT. Its translation is CASSFSGTGGTDTQYF. V gene TRBV5-1 combines with J gene TRBJ2-3, with 10 bases lining up with TRBD1. This CDR3 has 16 residues. Trimming removed 2 bases from V and 1 base from J; junction bases left unmatched: 4. Germline CDR1 and CDR2: SGHRS and YFSETQ.